The 9 T cell receptor beta chains given below trace back to one sample, sequenced in a study of blood T cell repertoires in COVID-19. Profiling relied on immunoSEQ multiplex PCR, and the TCRdb table lists in-frame clones only, not all of them. Counted here are fewer than 200,000 clones, roughly 93% occurring once; the ten biggest clones make up about 4.9%. The specimen sequenced was peripheral blood. These receptors were obtained from a man in his late teens or twenties with COVID-19, enrolled during active disease.

This clone was seen a single time. This chain links TRBV19 with TRBJ1-5, with 8 bases aligning to TRBD1. In germline, CDR1 is LNHDA, CDR2 SQIVND (reference sequence). CDR3 length: 15 amino acids. V lost 3 bases to trimming and J lost 4 bases; unmatched junction nucleotides: 5. The CDR3 protein is CASSIGRGPNQPQHF. CDR3 nucleotide sequence: TGTGCCAGTAGTATTGGCAGGGGGCCGAATCAGCCCCAGCATTTT.

The V and J genes are TRBV28 and TRBJ1-5, with D possibly being TRBD1 (5 bases). Trimming removed 6 bases at V and 1 base at J, with 7 bases between. CDR1 is MDHEN, CDR2 SYDVKM, per germline. The CDR3 spans 13 residues. The CDR3 DNA is TGTGCCAGCAGAGGGGTCAGCAATCAGCCCCAGCATTTT. Its translation: CASRGVSNQPQHF. Variable domain in full (rest from reference TRBV28 and TRBJ1-5): DVKVTQSSRYLVKRTGEKVFLECVQDMDHENMFWYRQDPGLGLRLIYFSYDVKMKEKGDIPEGYSVSREKKERFSLILESASTNQTSMYLCASRGVSNQPQHFGDGTRLSIL.

The V gene is TRBV25-1, the J gene TRBJ1-2, with TRBD1 matching over 7 bases. J was trimmed by 8 bases and V by 4 bases; bases with no gene match: 4. Germline V lookup: CDR1 MGHDK, CDR2 SYGVNS. CDR3 length: 12 amino acids. The CDR3 coding sequence is TGTGCCAGCAGTGCACAGGGGATCGGCTACACCTTC. It specifies CASSAQGIGYTF.

The V gene is TRBV28, the J gene TRBJ1-5; D is perhaps TRBD1 (6 bases). The V gene's germline CDR1 is MDHEN and CDR2 SYDVKM. CDR3 length: 15 amino acids. Trimming left V 6 bases short and J 2 bases short, with 14 bases between. CDR3 loop: CASSLQGLGNQPQHF. The CDR3 DNA reads TGTGCCAGCAGCTTACAGGGCCTTGGCAATCAGCCCCAGCATTTT.

J is TRBJ1-6 and V is TRBV6-5, with TRBD1 matching over 10 bases. The CDR3 is 13 residues long. The germline V gene encodes CDR1 MNHEY and CDR2 SVGAGI. With V trimmed by 6 bases and J by 14 bases, 7 bases remained unmatched. The CDR3 spells CASSRTGGWALHF. CDR3 DNA sequence: TGTGCCAGCAGCCGGACAGGGGGTTGGGCCCTCCACTTT.

The chain has TRBV13 and TRBJ1-6; D possibly corresponds to TRBD1 (6 bases). V gave up 0 bases and J gave up 5 bases, with 8 bases separating them. This CDR3 is built from 15 residues. Germline V gene data show CDR1 as PRHDT and CDR2 as FYEKMQ (reference sequence). This chain's CDR3 is CASSLGTGNNSPLHF. DNA of the CDR3: TGTGCCAGCAGCTTAGGGACAGGCAATAATTCACCCCTCCACTTT.

CDR3 bases: TGTGCCAGTAGTCGCGGTGGGGGGGGCACAGATACGCAGTATTTT. Translation: CASSRGGGGTDTQYF. V usage is TRBV19 and J usage is TRBJ2-3; 7 bases agree with TRBD2. Per germline, CDR1 LNHDA and CDR2 SQIVND (reference sequence). CDR3 length: 15 amino acids. V shed 5 bases and J 1 base; nucleotides not matched to a gene: 6.

This clone is a singleton in its sample. V gene TRBV11-2 combines with J gene TRBJ2-7; tentatively, D is TRBD2 (6 bases). The germline V gene has CDR1 SGHAT and CDR2 FQNNGV. The V end lost 3 bases, the J end lost 4 bases, and 7 bases lay between the germline ends. CDR3 length equals 12 residues. CDR3 loop: CASSFSGYEQYF. The CDR3 DNA is TGTGCCAGCAGCTTTAGCGGATACGAGCAGTACTTC.

This clone was seen a single time. Sequence at one end of the junction differs from germline and may be a read error. This rearrangement joins TRBV15 to TRBJ1-4, with D perhaps TRBD1 (5 bases). CDR3 size: 15 residues. Germline V gene lookup returns CDR1 LNHNV and CDR2 YYDKDF (reference sequence). CDR3 protein: CATSRDPRANEKLLF. CDR3 in DNA: TGTGCCACCAGCAGAGATCCCAGGGCCAATGAAAAACTGCTTTTT.